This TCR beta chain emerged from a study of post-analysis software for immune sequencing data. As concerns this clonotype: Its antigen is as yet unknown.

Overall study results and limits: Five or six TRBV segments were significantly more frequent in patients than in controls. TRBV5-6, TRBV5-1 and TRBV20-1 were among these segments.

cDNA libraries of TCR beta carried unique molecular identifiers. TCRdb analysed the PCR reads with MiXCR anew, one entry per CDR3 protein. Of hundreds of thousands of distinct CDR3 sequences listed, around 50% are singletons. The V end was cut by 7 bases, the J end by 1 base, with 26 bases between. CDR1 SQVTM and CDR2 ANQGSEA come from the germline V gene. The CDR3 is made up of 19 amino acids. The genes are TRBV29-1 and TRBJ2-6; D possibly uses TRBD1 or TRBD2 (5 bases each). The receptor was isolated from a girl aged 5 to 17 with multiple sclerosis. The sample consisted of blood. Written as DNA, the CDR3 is TGCAGCGCTGGGCCGGGGCCAGGGATACTTTCATCTGGGGCCAACGTCCTGACTTTC. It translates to CSAGPGPGILSSGANVLTF.